This T cell receptor (beta chain) originates from a study of shared clonotypes between healthy human individuals. Naive CD8 cells were CD45RO-negative, positively selected for CCR7, excluding terminally differentiated effector memory CD45RA+ cells. Comments on this clone: Its antigen is as yet unknown.

Study-wide points: Inspection by rarefaction showed sorted-subset sequencing to be incomplete despite large depth.

Sequencing used immunoSEQ multiplex PCR; TCRdb keeps in-frame clones, though not all of them. This table has about 2 million clones, about 95% appearing once. Looked up from germline, CDR1 is MNHNY and CDR2 is SVGAGI (reference sequence). This CDR3 is built from 13 residues. V shed 8 bases and J shed 4 bases, with 14 bases lying between them. The origin of this receptor is a man between 18 and 29 years old in good health. V is TRBV6-6 and J is TRBJ1-1; TRBD1 might be the D (5 bases). Source material: naive CD8+ T cells sorted from blood. The CDR3 protein is CASLVGPGTEAFF. The CDR3 DNA sequence: TGTGCCAGCTTAGTGGGGCCGGGCACTGAAGCTTTCTTT.